This TCR beta chain was recorded in a study of PD-L1 blockade in urothelial cancer. Study-level background: Enrolled patients had been treated previously with 0 to 3 chemotherapy regimens.

Libraries were prepared by immunoSEQ multiplex PCR; TCRdb keeps only in-frame clonotypes and omits some of them. The sample lists over 65,000 clones; 80% to 90% were seen once. The TCR comes from a man in his 70s with urothelial cancer. This specimen was PBMCs, taken around atezolizumab (anti-PD-L1) treatment.

The CDR3 sequence: CASSPGRQRDSGANVLTF. The CDR3 DNA follows: TGCGCCAGCAGCCCAGGGAGGCAGCGAGACTCTGGGGCCAACGTCCTGACTTTC. The chain carries TRBV5-1 and TRBJ2-6, with a weak D call TRBD2 (6 bases). Per the germline V gene, CDR1 is SGHRS and CDR2 is YFSETQ. The CDR3 runs 18 residues. The V end lost 4 bases, the J end lost 0 bases, and 17 bases lay between the germline ends.